The 14 T cell receptor beta chains below come from one sample, sequenced in a study of CD8+ T cells in alopecia areata. Investigators isolated RNA and reverse transcribed it into cDNA to act as the sequencing template. This table comes from immunoSEQ multiplex PCR, and its TCRdb copy is limited to in-frame clones, with some not included. The sample holds about 190,000 clones, roughly 60% seen once. Treatment reported: oral pan-JAK inhibitor, 5-10 mg twice daily. The material was CD4+ T cells sorted from blood, obtained between weeks 47 and 50, from a patient treated with tofacitinib. The origin of the receptors is a human donor with alopecia areata.

The chain couples TRBV14 to TRBJ2-1; no definite D call. V was trimmed by 2 bases and J by 9 bases, leaving 11 bases between them. Germline CDR1 is SGHDN and CDR2 is FVKESK. The CDR3 is made up of 13 amino acids. The CDR3: CASSQIAVPEQFF. CDR3 nucleotide sequence: TGTGCCAGCAGCCAAATCGCGGTGCCTGAGCAGTTCTTC.

The chain combines TRBV10-3 with TRBJ2-3, with D uncertain. Germline V CDR1 and CDR2: ENHRY, SYGVKD. The CDR3 contains 13 residues. V gave up 8 bases and J gave up 0 bases, with 9 bases separating them. This chain's CDR3 is CAIRPGSTDTQYF. In nucleotides, the CDR3 is TGTGCCATCCGGCCCGGGAGCACAGATACGCAGTATTTT.

A few counts support this clone. The chain has TRBV2 and TRBJ2-7, with no clear D. The CDR3 is made up of 11 amino acids. V was cut by 6 bases and J by 7 bases, with 10 bases left in between. Germline V gene sequence: CDR1 SNHLY, CDR2 FYNNEI. The CDR3 sequence is CASSGPVEQYF. As DNA, the CDR3 is TGTGCCAGCAGCGGACCGGTGGAGCAGTACTTC.

The chain employs TRBV27 and TRBJ2-1; 7 bases are shared with TRBD1. Trimming at V came to 2 bases and at J to 4 bases, leaving 8 bases not matched to a gene. From germline, CDR1 is MNHEY and CDR2 SMNVEV (reference sequence). There are 16 residues in the CDR3. The CDR3: CASSLDKDRTYNEQFF. The CDR3 nucleotides read TGTGCCAGCAGTTTAGATAAGGACAGGACATACAATGAGCAGTTCTTC.

The chain uses TRBV27 and TRBJ1-1, with D possibly TRBD1 on 5 matching bases. Per germline, CDR1 MNHEY and CDR2 SMNVEV (reference sequence). V dropped 5 bases and J dropped 1 base, with 8 bases sitting between them. The CDR3 length is 13 residues. CDR3 coding DNA: TGTGCCAGCAGTCAGGGAGGGAACACTGAAGCTTTCTTT. Amino acid sequence: CASSQGGNTEAFF.

The chain is built from TRBV13 and TRBJ1-6; 8 bases agree with TRBD1. The trim removed 5 bases at V and 10 bases at J, leaving 10 bases unmatched. This CDR3 is built from 15 residues. Looked up from germline, CDR1 is PRHDT and CDR2 is FYEKMQ (reference sequence). This CDR3 reads CASSPQDRERSPLHF. CDR3 nucleotide sequence: TGTGCCAGCAGCCCCCAGGACAGGGAACGGTCACCCCTCCACTTT.

This clone is a singleton in its sample. The genes are TRBV5-1 and TRBJ1-5; D possibly corresponds to TRBD1 (5 bases). The CDR3 sequence is 14 residues long. Germline CDR1 SGHRS, CDR2 YFSETQ. V was clipped by 2 bases and J by 4 bases, with 10 bases between them. The CDR3 DNA is TGCGCCAGCAGCTTTGGGGACCGAAATCAGCCCCAGCATTTT. This sequence encodes CASSFGDRNQPQHF.

The rearrangement joins TRBV5-6 to TRBJ2-7; a weak D match, TRBD2 (5 bases). The germline V gene encodes CDR1 SGHDT and CDR2 YYEEEE. The CDR3 sequence is 14 residues long. V lost 5 bases and J lost 3, with 15 bases in between. CDR3 region: CASRAGLLGYEQYF. The CDR3 DNA sequence: TGTGCCAGCAGGGCCGGACTTCTGGGCTACGAGCAGTACTTC.

Regarding this clone: The identical CDR3 is also encoded by other nucleotide sequences in the sample. CDR3 DNA sequence: TGTGCCAGCAGTGAAGCGCTTCAGGGGTATAGCAATCAGCCCCAGCATTTT. Translating it yields CASSEALQGYSNQPQHF. The chain joins TRBV6-1 to TRBJ1-5, with a possible D match to TRBD1 (6 bases). The germline CDR1 and CDR2 sequences are MNHNS and SASEGT. This CDR3 comprises 17 residues. V was cut by 0 bases and J by 0 bases, with 12 bases left in between.

This rearrangement joins TRBV29-1 to TRBJ1-1; 9 bases align to TRBD1. The CDR3 length is 13 residues. From germline, CDR1 is SQVTM and CDR2 ANQGSEA. J was trimmed by 5 bases and V by 6 bases; bases with no gene match: 7. As DNA, the CDR3 is TGCAGCGTATCCCGGACAGGGGCAACTGAAGCTTTCTTT. This gives the protein CSVSRTGATEAFF.

The rearrangement joins TRBV7-6 to TRBJ2-2; 8 positions agree with TRBD2. The CDR3 runs 18 residues. The germline CDR1 and CDR2 sequences are SGHVS and FNYEAQ. J lost 4 bases, V lost 1 base, and 11 bases had no gene match. Here the CDR3 DNA reads TGTGCCAGCAGCTTAGGGACGGGGGGGCCGCCCCCCACCGGGGAGCTGTTTTTT. Protein sequence: CASSLGTGGPPPTGELFF.

In the case of this clone: Different DNA sequences within this sample yield the same CDR3. The V call is TRBV30, the J call TRBJ1-1, with D unresolved. Germline lookup yields CDR1 GTSNPN and CDR2 SVGIG (reference sequence). V was cut by 2 bases and J by 0 bases, with 4 bases left in between. The CDR3 has 12 amino acids. CDR3 bases: TGTGCCTGGAGTTGGGTGAACACTGAAGCTTTCTTT. Amino acid sequence: CAWSWVNTEAFF. The full variable domain, its missing parts supplied by reference TRBV30 and TRBJ1-1, is SQTIHQWPATLVQPVGSPLSLECTVEGTSNPNLYWYRQAAGRGLQLLFYSVGIGQISSEVPQNLSASRPQDRQFILSSKKLLLSDSGFYLCAWSWVNTEAFFGQGTRLTVV.

This rearrangement joins TRBV12-5 to TRBJ1-5, with a tentative D call TRBD1 (5 bases). V lost 1 base, J lost 7 bases, and 11 bases lay in between. Germline CDR1 LGHNT, CDR2 FRNRAP. The CDR3 spans 14 residues. The CDR3 DNA sequence: TGTGCTAGTGGTTTGGACGGGGGTAGGCAGCCCCAGCATTTT. Amino acids: CASGLDGGRQPQHF.

The rearrangement uses TRBV7-2 and TRBJ2-6; D gene unclear. Germline V lookup: CDR1 SGHTA, CDR2 FQGNSA. This CDR3 spans 14 amino acids. Trimming removed 4 bases at V and 8 bases at J, with 12 bases between. The CDR3 coding sequence is TGTGCCAGCAGCTCCCTGGGGATATCCAACGTCCTGACTTTC. Translated, it gives CASSSLGISNVLTF.